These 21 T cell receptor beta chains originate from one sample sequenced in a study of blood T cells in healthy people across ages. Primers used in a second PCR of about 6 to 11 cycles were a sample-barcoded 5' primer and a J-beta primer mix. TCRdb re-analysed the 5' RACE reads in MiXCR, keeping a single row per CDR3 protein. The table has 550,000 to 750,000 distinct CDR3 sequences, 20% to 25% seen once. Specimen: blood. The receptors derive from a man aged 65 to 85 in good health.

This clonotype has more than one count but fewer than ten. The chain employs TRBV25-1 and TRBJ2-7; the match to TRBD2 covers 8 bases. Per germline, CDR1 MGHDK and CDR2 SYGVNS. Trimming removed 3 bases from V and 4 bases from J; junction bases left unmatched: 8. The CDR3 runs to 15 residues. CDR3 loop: CASSERRVAGYEQYF. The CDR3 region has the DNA TGTGCCAGCAGTGAGAGGAGAGTAGCGGGATACGAGCAGTACTTC.

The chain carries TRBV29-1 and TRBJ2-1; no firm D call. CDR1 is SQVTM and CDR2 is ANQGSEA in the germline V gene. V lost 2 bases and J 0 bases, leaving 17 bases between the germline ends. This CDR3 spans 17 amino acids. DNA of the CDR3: TGCAGCGTTGAAACTCCTAGTCCTATTAGCTCCTACAATGAGCAGTTCTTC. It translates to CSVETPSPISSYNEQFF.

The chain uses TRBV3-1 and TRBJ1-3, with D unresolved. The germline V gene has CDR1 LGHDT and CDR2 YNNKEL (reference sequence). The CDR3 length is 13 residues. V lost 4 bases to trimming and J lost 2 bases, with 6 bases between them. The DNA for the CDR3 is TGTGCCAGCAGCCCCCGTGCTGGAAACACCATATATTTT. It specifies CASSPRAGNTIYF.

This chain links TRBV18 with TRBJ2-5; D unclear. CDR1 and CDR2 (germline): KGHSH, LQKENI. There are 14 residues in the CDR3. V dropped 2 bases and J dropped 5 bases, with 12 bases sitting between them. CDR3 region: CASSPLASEETQYF. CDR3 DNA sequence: TGTGCCAGCTCACCATTGGCCTCGGAGGAGACCCAGTACTTC.

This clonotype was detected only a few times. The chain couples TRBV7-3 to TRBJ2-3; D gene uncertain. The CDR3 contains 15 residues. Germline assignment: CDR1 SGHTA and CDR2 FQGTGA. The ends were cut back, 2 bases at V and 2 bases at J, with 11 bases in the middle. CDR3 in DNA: TGTGCCAGCAGCTTAGGGCCCAGCCCCACAGATACGCAGTATTTT. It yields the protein CASSLGPSPTDTQYF. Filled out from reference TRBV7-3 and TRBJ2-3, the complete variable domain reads GAGVSQTPSNKVTEKGKYVELRCDPISGHTALYWYRQSLGQGPEFLIYFQGTGAADDSGLPNDRFFAVRPEGSVSTLKIQRTERGDSAVYLCASSLGPSPTDTQYFGPGTRLTVL.

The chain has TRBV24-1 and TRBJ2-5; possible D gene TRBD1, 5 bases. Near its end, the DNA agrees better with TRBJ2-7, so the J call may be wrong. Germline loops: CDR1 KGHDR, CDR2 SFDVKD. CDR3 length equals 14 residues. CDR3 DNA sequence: TGTGCCACCAGTGGCTCGACAGATCCCTACGAGCAGTACTTC. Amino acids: CATSGSTDPYEQYF.

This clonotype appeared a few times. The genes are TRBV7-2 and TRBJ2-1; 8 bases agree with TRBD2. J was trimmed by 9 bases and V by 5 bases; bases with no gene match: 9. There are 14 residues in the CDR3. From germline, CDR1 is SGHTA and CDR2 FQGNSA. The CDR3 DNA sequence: TGTGCCAGCAGCCCTGGACTAGCTCAAGGTGAGCAGTTCTTC. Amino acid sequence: CASSPGLAQGEQFF.

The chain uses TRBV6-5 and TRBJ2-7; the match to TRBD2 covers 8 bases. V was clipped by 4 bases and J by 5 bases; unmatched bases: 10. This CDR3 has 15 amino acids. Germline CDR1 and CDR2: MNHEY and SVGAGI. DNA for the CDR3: TGTGCCAGCAGTTCACCCCCGGGACTAGTCCACGAGCAGTACTTC. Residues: CASSSPPGLVHEQYF.

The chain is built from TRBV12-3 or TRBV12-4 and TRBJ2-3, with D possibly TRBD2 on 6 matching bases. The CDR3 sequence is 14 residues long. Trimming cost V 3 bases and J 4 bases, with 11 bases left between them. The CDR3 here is CASSLGLAPDTQYF. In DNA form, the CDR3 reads TGTGCCAGCAGTTTGGGGCTAGCGCCAGATACGCAGTATTTT.

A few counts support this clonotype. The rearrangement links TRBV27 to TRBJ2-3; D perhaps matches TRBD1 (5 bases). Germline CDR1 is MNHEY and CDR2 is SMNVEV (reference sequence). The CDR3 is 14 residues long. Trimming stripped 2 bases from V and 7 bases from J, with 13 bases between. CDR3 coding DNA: TGTGCCAGCAGTTTACAGGACATTGGGAATACGCAGTATTTT. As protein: CASSLQDIGNTQYF.

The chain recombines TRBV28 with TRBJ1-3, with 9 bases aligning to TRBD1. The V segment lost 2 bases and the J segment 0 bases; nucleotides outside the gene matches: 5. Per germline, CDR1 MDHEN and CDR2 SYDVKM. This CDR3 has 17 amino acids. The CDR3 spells CASSLPGQGPSGNTIYF. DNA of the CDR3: TGTGCCAGCAGTTTACCCGGACAGGGGCCCTCTGGAAACACCATATATTTT.

The CDR3, as DNA: TGTGCCAGCAGCCAAGTCGGGGCAGGTGCGGAGACCCAGTACTTC. It codes for CASSQVGAGAETQYF. The chain employs TRBV14 and TRBJ2-5; D tentatively fits TRBD1 or TRBD2 (5 bases each). Trimming took 1 base from V and 5 from J, leaving 14 bases between them. The CDR3 runs to 15 residues. Germline loops: CDR1 SGHDN, CDR2 FVKESK.

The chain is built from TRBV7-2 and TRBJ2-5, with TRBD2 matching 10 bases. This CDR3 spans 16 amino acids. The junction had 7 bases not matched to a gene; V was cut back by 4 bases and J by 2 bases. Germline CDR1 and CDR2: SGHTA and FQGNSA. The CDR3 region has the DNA TGTGCCAGCAGCTCCCCTAGCGGGAGTAATCAAGAGACCCAGTACTTC. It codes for CASSSPSGSNQETQYF.

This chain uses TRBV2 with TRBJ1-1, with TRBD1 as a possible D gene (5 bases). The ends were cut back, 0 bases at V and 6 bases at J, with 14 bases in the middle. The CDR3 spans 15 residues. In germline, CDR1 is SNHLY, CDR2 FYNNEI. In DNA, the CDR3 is TGTGCCAGCAGTGAAGCGAGGGGAGGGTTCGCTGAAGCTTTCTTT. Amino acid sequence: CASSEARGGFAEAFF.

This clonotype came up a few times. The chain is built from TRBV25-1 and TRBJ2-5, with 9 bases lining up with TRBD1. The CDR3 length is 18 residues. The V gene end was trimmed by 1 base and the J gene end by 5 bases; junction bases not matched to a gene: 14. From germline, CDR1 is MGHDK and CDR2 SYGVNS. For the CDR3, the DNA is TGTGCCAGCAGTGAATTCCTTCCGGGACAGGGCGTTTGGGAGACCCAGTACTTC. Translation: CASSEFLPGQGVWETQYF.

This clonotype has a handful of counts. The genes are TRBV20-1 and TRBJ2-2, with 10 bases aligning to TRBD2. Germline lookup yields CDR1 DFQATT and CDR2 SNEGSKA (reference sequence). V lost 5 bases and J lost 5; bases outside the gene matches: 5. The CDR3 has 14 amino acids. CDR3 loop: CSAVAGGSTGELFF. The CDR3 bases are TGCAGTGCTGTAGCGGGGGGTAGTACCGGGGAGCTGTTTTTT.

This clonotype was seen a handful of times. In DNA form, the CDR3 reads TGCGCCAGCAGCTTCGGGGGGACGAGCGGGAGGAGCACAGATACGCAGTATTTT. Translating gives CASSFGGTSGRSTDTQYF. V is TRBV5-1 and J is TRBJ2-3, with 9 bases that match TRBD2. V dropped 2 bases and J dropped 0; count of bases not matched to a gene: 10. The germline V gene encodes CDR1 SGHRS and CDR2 YFSETQ. This CDR3 is built from 18 residues.

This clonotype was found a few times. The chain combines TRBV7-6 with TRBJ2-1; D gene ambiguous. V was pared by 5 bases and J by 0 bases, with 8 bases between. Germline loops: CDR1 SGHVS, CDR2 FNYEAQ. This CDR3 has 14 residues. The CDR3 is CASSKQFSYNEQFF. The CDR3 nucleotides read TGTGCCAGCAGCAAACAGTTCTCCTACAATGAGCAGTTCTTC.

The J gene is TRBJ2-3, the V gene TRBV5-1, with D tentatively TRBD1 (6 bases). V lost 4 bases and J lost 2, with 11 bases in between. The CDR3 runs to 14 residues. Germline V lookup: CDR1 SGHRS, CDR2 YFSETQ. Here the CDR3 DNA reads TGCGCCAGCAGCCCCCGGACAGTCACAGATACGCAGTATTTT. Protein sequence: CASSPRTVTDTQYF.

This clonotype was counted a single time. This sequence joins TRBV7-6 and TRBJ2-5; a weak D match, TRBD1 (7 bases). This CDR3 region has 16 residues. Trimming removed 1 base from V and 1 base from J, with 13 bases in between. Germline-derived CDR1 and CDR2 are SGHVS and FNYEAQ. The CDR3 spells CASSLGDRAGQETQYF. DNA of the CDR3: TGTGCCAGCAGCTTAGGGGACAGAGCGGGCCAAGAGACCCAGTACTTC.

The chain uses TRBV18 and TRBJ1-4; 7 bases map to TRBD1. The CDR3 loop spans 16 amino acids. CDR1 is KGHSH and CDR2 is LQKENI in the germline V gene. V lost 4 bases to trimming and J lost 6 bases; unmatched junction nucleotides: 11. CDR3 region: CASSRATGAADEKLFF. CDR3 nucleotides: TGTGCCAGCTCACGGGCTACAGGGGCCGCGGATGAAAAACTGTTTTTT.